The sequence of this T cell receptor beta chain was determined in a study of early T cells in non-severe SARS-CoV-2 infection. Study details: Sequencing input comprised bulk RNA from unsorted whole blood; chain pairing was not available. General study results and limits: Anti-spike CD8 specificities were favored by VDJdb matching, whose results missed private and CD4 specificities.

This clonotype was observed many times. What it recognizes is unknown. The CDR3 spans 16 residues. The germline CDR1 and CDR2 sequences are SGHRS and YFSETQ. Trimming removed 4 bases from V and 4 bases from J; junction bases left unmatched: 8. Each cDNA molecule carried a unique molecular identifier. TCRdb used MiXCR to reprocess the 5' RACE reads, holding one entry per CDR3 protein. The sample holds around 61,000 distinct CDR3 sequences, 10% to 13% seen once. The sequencing sample was made of whole blood. The genes are TRBV5-1 and TRBJ1-2, with 12 nucleotides matching TRBD1. The clonotype was recovered from an adult who was a healthcare worker with PCR-confirmed SARS-CoV-2 infection or an uninfected control (not recorded which). The CDR3 sequence: CASSRDRGRSFYGYTF. The CDR3 nucleotides read TGCGCCAGCAGCCGGGACAGGGGGCGCAGCTTCTATGGCTACACCTTC.